This T cell receptor beta chain was retrieved from a study of metastatic and nonmetastatic thyroid tumors. The wider study: The study looked at repertoires side by side in blood and in tumor or nodule tissue from malignant and benign thyroid patients. Study-level results: Within blood and tumor, benign nodules reportedly had significantly lower TCR beta diversity than malignant thyroid tumors did.

Per the original data handling: Clinicopathological groups supplied CDR3 differences that were used to build a distant-metastasis classifier for papillary thyroid cancer. Using MiXCR, TCRdb reanalyzed the PCR reads. V and J calls and clone size were set by TCRdb, not the authors. The top ten clones hold 20% to 25% of a sample with about 34,000 clones, less than 40% of them seen once. This clone was observed many times. Its specificity is unknown. The germline V and J ends were trimmed by 2 bases and 3 bases, with 11 bases remaining between them. The CDR3 sequence is 15 residues long. The germline gives CDR1 MNHEY, CDR2 SVGAGI. Thyroid surgery had not been preceded by any treatment in any patient.

V is TRBV6-5 and J is TRBJ2-1; possible D gene TRBD1, 6 bases. Source material: tumor tissue. The origin of this receptor is a female donor with papillary thyroid cancer or a benign thyroid nodule (not recorded which). Some clones in this sample may be carry-over from other donors' samples. The CDR3 loop is CASSYVAGVYNEQFF. DNA of the CDR3: TGTGCCAGCAGTTACGTGGCAGGGGTCTACAATGAGCAGTTCTTC.